Listed here are 27 T cell receptor beta chains from one sample, sequenced in a study of T cells in Graves' hyperthyroidism and ophthalmopathy. TCR beta CDR3 regions were amplified from RNA transcripts. TCR CDR3 regions were first amplified by RT-PCR with HTBI primers. TCRdb re-analysed the multiplex PCR reads in MiXCR, keeping a single row per CDR3 protein. In the table there are fewer than 400,000 distinct CDR3 sequences, roughly 14% of which are singletons. Source material: blood. These TCRs come from a woman between 18 and 30 years old with Graves' hyperthyroidism that later progressed to Graves' ophthalmopathy.

Ten or more counts support this clonotype. The gene calls are TRBV7-8 and TRBJ2-1; D is possibly TRBD1 (6 bases). The CDR3 covers 15 residues. Germline V gives CDR1 SGHVS, CDR2 FQNEAQ. The V end was cut by 4 bases, the J end by 2 bases, with 12 bases between. CDR3 coding DNA: TGTGCCAGCAGCTCAACAGGGTTCACCTACAATGAGCAGTTCTTC. Translating it yields CASSSTGFTYNEQFF.

This clonotype was observed at least ten times. This sequence joins TRBV28 and TRBJ1-2, with D perhaps matching TRBD1 (5 bases). The CDR3 is made up of 14 amino acids. The germline gives CDR1 MDHEN, CDR2 SYDVKM. Between the trimmed V and J ends, which lost 1 base and 4 bases, there was a span of 10 bases. The chain's CDR3 is CASSLFLQGYGYTF. CDR3 coding DNA: TGTGCCAGCAGTTTATTCCTCCAGGGCTATGGCTACACCTTC.

The genes are TRBV7-9 and TRBJ2-3, with D perhaps matching TRBD1 or TRBD2 (5 bases each). The ends were cut back, 4 bases at V and 4 bases at J, with 9 bases in the middle. The V gene's germline CDR1 is SEHNR and CDR2 FQNEAQ (reference sequence). This CDR3 spans 13 amino acids. The CDR3 DNA follows: TGTGCCAGCAGCTCTAGGGGACCAGATACGCAGTATTTT. As protein: CASSSRGPDTQYF.

This clonotype was recorded once. This sequence joins TRBV9 and TRBJ2-2; 14 bases are a match to TRBD2. V was clipped by 4 bases and J by 6 bases; unmatched bases: 8. CDR1 SGDLS and CDR2 YYNGEE come from the germline V gene. The CDR3 loop spans 17 amino acids. The CDR3 coding sequence is TGTGCCAGCAGCAAGGGGACTAGCGGGAGAACCCCCGGGGAGCTGTTTTTT. As protein: CASSKGTSGRTPGELFF.

This clonotype was counted between two and nine times. The chain has TRBV7-9 and TRBJ2-3; weak D call: TRBD2 (6 bases). CDR3 size: 15 residues. Germline loops: CDR1 SEHNR, CDR2 FQNEAQ (reference sequence). The V end was cut by 2 bases, the J end by 3 bases, with 12 bases between. The CDR3 DNA is TGTGCCAGCAGCTTACCGGGAGCGGTGACAGATACGCAGTATTTT. Residues: CASSLPGAVTDTQYF.

The sample holds many counts of this clonotype. The rearrangement links TRBV7-9 to TRBJ2-7; D tentatively fits TRBD1 or TRBD2 (5 bases each). This CDR3 has 15 residues. Germline CDR1 and CDR2: SEHNR and FQNEAQ (reference sequence). With 6 bases removed from V and 0 bases from J, the gap between germline ends came to 15 bases. The CDR3 DNA sequence: TGTGCCAGCAGTTTCCGGGACGGCGACTCCTACGAGCAGTACTTC. Its protein product is CASSFRDGDSYEQYF.

The table lists this clonotype with a count of one. This sequence joins TRBV29-1 and TRBJ2-7, with D perhaps assigned TRBD1 or TRBD2 (5 bases each). Germline assignment: CDR1 SQVTM and CDR2 ANQGSEA. This CDR3 has 15 residues. Trimming took off 5 bases at V and 2 bases at J, with 19 bases between the two ends. CDR3 protein: CSVLRPGPLPYEQYF. CDR3 DNA: TGCAGCGTTTTGAGACCGGGACCCCTGCCCTACGAGCAGTACTTC.

This clonotype was picked up many times. This chain joins TRBV24-1 and TRBJ1-5; D is undetermined. The CDR3 loop spans 14 amino acids. V was shortened by 4 bases and J by 5 bases, with 11 bases between the two germline ends. Per the germline V gene, CDR1 is KGHDR and CDR2 is SFDVKD. CDR3 DNA: TGTGCCACCAGTGAGTGGACTCAGGATCAGCCCCAGCATTTT. This encodes CATSEWTQDQPQHF.

This clonotype was counted many times. This CDR3 is CASSFSWTEAFF. The CDR3 region has the DNA TGTGCCAGCAGTTTCTCGTGGACTGAAGCTTTCTTT. This rearrangement joins TRBV28 to TRBJ1-1; D not certain. The CDR3 covers 12 residues. Germline CDR1 and CDR2: MDHEN and SYDVKM. The V and J ends lost 3 bases and 5 bases respectively, with 7 bases between them. The full variable domain, in which reference TRBV28 and TRBJ1-1 provide the parts outside the CDR3, is DVKVTQSSRYLVKRTGEKVFLECVQDMDHENMFWYRQDPGLGLRLIYFSYDVKMKEKGDIPEGYSVSREKKERFSLILESASTNQTSMYLCASSFSWTEAFFGQGTRLTVV.

The CDR3 bases are TGTGCCAGCAGTGAACCCAGGATAGGCCTCTCTGGAAACACCATATATTTT. Translating it yields CASSEPRIGLSGNTIYF. The rearrangement uses TRBV6-1 and TRBJ1-3; D gene uncertain. CDR1 and CDR2 (germline): MNHNS, SASEGT. The V gene lost 2 bases and the J gene lost 0 bases, with 14 bases spanning the gap. CDR3 size: 17 residues.

The chain uses TRBV9 and TRBJ2-2; D is unclear. The CDR3 is made up of 13 amino acids. Germline values: CDR1 SGDLS, CDR2 YYNGEE. With 2 bases removed from V and 8 bases from J, the gap between germline ends came to 10 bases. The chain's CDR3 is CASSVVTAGELFF. The CDR3 DNA is TGTGCCAGCAGCGTGGTGACCGCAGGGGAGCTGTTTTTT.

This clonotype was seen repeatedly, ten times or more. The chain carries TRBV12-3 or TRBV12-4 and TRBJ2-3; D is uncertain. Trimming removed 3 bases at V and 4 bases at J, with 8 bases between. The CDR3 totals 13 residues. The CDR3: CASSFASADTQYF. The DNA of the CDR3 is TGTGCCAGCAGTTTCGCCTCGGCAGATACGCAGTATTTT.

The gene calls are TRBV28 and TRBJ2-3; D may be TRBD1 (6 bases). Germline assignment: CDR1 MDHEN and CDR2 SYDVKM. V was cut by 6 bases and J by 0 bases, with 16 bases left in between. CDR3 length: 16 residues. The CDR3 region has the DNA TGTGCCAGCAGGGGGGCAGACTCGACGAGCACAGATACGCAGTATTTT. Translating gives CASRGADSTSTDTQYF.

This clonotype was seen a handful of times. The chain uses TRBV18 and TRBJ2-1; D possibly matches TRBD1 or TRBD2 (7 bases each). The germline CDR1 and CDR2 sequences are KGHSH and LQKENI. V was shortened by 3 bases and J by 7 bases, with 22 bases between the two germline ends. This CDR3 contains 17 residues. This chain's CDR3 is CASSPPAGGGPWNEQFF. The CDR3 bases are TGTGCCAGCTCACCTCCCGCAGGGGGAGGGCCTTGGAATGAGCAGTTCTTC.

This clonotype is a singleton in its sample. Germline and junction disagree at one end, which may indicate a read error. The genes are TRBV20-1 and TRBJ2-7, with D perhaps matching TRBD2 (6 bases). This CDR3 is built from 15 residues. The germline CDR1 and CDR2 sequences are DFQATT and SNEGSKA (reference sequence). CDR3 DNA: TGCAGTGCTAGAGCCATGGGGGGTCTCTCCTACGGGCAGTACTTC. Residues: CSARAMGGLSYGQYF.

This sequence joins TRBV15 and TRBJ1-1; D is unclear. Germline V CDR1 and CDR2: LNHNV, YYDKDF (reference sequence). V was pared by 0 bases and J by 10 bases, with 24 bases between. The CDR3 is 17 amino acids. CDR3: CATSRDKTPGRYSVAFF. The DNA of the CDR3 is TGTGCCACCAGCAGAGATAAGACCCCCGGGAGATACAGCGTAGCTTTCTTT.

This clonotype was counted a few times. The gene calls are TRBV25-1 and TRBJ1-2, with D unclear. The germline V and J ends were trimmed by 3 bases and 2 bases, with 7 bases remaining between them. The CDR3 has 13 residues. Germline-derived CDR1 and CDR2 are MGHDK and SYGVNS. The CDR3 here is CASSDDLNYGYTF. DNA for the CDR3: TGTGCCAGCAGTGATGACCTGAACTATGGCTACACCTTC.

Details on this clonotype: The junction departs from the called germline gene at one end, perhaps through a read error. The chain carries TRBV7-2 and TRBJ2-7; D is unresolved. Germline CDR1 is SGHTA and CDR2 is FQGNSA. The CDR3 is 13 amino acids. CDR3 amino acids: CASSLGTAYEQHF. The CDR3 nucleotides read TGTGCCAGCAGCTTAGGGACCGCCTACGAGCAGCACTTC.

This clonotype was counted many times. The chain couples TRBV7-2 to TRBJ1-2, with 7 nucleotides matching TRBD1. The CDR3 contains 16 residues. Germline loops: CDR1 SGHTA, CDR2 FQGNSA. J lost 8 bases, V lost 0 bases, and 12 bases had no gene match. As DNA, the CDR3 is TGTGCCAGCAGCTTAGCCGGTTCGACAGAGACAGGGGGCTACACCTTC. Translated, it gives CASSLAGSTETGGYTF.

This chain connects TRBV20-1 to TRBJ2-2; 11 bases are shared with TRBD2. V shed 4 bases and J 6 bases; nucleotides not matched to a gene: 7. This CDR3 region has 15 residues. CDR1 DFQATT and CDR2 SNEGSKA come from the germline V gene (reference sequence). The CDR3 region has the DNA TGCAGTGCTAAAATTAGCGGGAGGGCCGCCGGGGAGCTGTTTTTT. Its translation: CSAKISGRAAGELFF.

This clonotype was seen repeatedly, ten times or more. The CDR3 nucleotides read TGTGCCAGCAGGACAGGGATTTACACTGAAGCTTTCTTT. Its protein product is CASRTGIYTEAFF. The V and J genes are TRBV6-1 and TRBJ1-1, with 7 nucleotides matching TRBD1. With 6 bases clipped from V and 3 bases from J, the junction kept 4 bases outside the gene matches. The CDR3 runs to 13 residues. CDR1 and CDR2 (germline): MNHNS, SASEGT.

This clonotype was observed many times. This rearrangement joins TRBV28 to TRBJ1-5; possible D gene TRBD1, 6 bases. Trimming shortened V by 3 bases and J by 4 bases, and 13 bases separated the two germline ends. Germline V CDR1 and CDR2: MDHEN, SYDVKM. This CDR3 has 15 amino acids. CDR3 sequence: CASSFGGRRNQPQHF. DNA of the CDR3: TGTGCCAGCAGTTTTGGGGGGCGGAGGAATCAGCCCCAGCATTTT.

This chain links TRBV2 with TRBJ2-3; TRBD2 agrees at 11 bases. CDR3 size: 15 residues. The germline CDR1 and CDR2 sequences are SNHLY and FYNNEI. Trimming took 3 bases from V and 5 from J; bases not matched to a gene: 4. The CDR3 region is CASSDPSGRLDTQYF. The CDR3 DNA sequence: TGTGCCAGCAGTGACCCTAGCGGGAGGTTAGATACGCAGTATTTT.

This clonotype was recorded at least ten times. The chain uses TRBV20-1 and TRBJ2-1; 9 nucleotides match TRBD1. V was pared by 5 bases and J by 2 bases, with 10 bases of the junction left unmatched. The germline gives CDR1 DFQATT, CDR2 SNEGSKA (reference sequence). The CDR3 is 16 amino acids. The CDR3 nucleotides read TGCAGTGCTGCGTCCCGGGACAGGGTCCCCTACAATGAGCAGTTCTTC. This gives the protein CSAASRDRVPYNEQFF.

The chain couples TRBV6-1 to TRBJ2-6, with D perhaps assigned TRBD1 or TRBD2 (5 bases each). The germline V and J ends were trimmed by 8 bases and 1 base, with 24 bases remaining between them. CDR3 length equals 19 residues. Germline CDR1 is MNHNS and CDR2 is SASEGT. The CDR3, as DNA: TGTGCCAGCTCATCGAGGGCATGGGGGAGTTTGTCTGGGGCCAACGTCCTGACTTTC. This gives the protein CASSSRAWGSLSGANVLTF.

Notes on this clonotype: The germline gene is not matched at one end of the junction; a read error may be the cause. The genes are TRBV6-2 or TRBV6-3 and TRBJ2-1, with D unclear. In germline, CDR1 is MNHEY, CDR2 SVGEGT. The length of the CDR3 is 12 residues. CDR3 coding DNA: TGTGCCATCAGTGACTCCCGGGATGAGCAGTTCTTC. It codes for CAISDSRDEQFF.

This rearrangement joins TRBV5-1 to TRBJ2-3; 7 positions match TRBD1. Germline V gene data show CDR1 as SGHRS and CDR2 as YFSETQ. The CDR3 runs 18 residues. Unmatched junction bases numbered 15, after V lost 4 bases and J lost 1 base. In nucleotides, the CDR3 is TGCGCCAGCAGCCGAAAGACAGGGACCAATAGTGGCACAGATACGCAGTATTTT. Translated: CASSRKTGTNSGTDTQYF.